This T cell receptor beta chain was recorded in a study of shared clonotypes between healthy human individuals. Sequencing used immunoSEQ multiplex PCR; TCRdb keeps in-frame clones, though not all of them. The sample shows approximately 980,000 clones, more than 75% of them seen only once. The germline V gene encodes CDR1 SGHTA and CDR2 FQGNSA. V lost 4 bases to trimming and J lost 5 bases, with 19 bases between them. The CDR3 runs 16 residues. V is TRBV7-2 and J is TRBJ2-3, with D perhaps assigned TRBD1 or TRBD2 (5 bases each). This clonotype was sampled from a man aged 18-30 years in good health. Sequenced: memory CD4+ T cells sorted from blood. Sample subset: CD45RA-negative fraction. The CDR3 protein is CASSSGTLGKRDTQYF. Written as DNA, the CDR3 is TGTGCCAGCAGCTCCGGGACCCTGGGGAAGAGAGATACGCAGTATTTT.